This TCR beta chain stems from a study of T cells in Graves' hyperthyroidism and ophthalmopathy. Findings and limits, study-wide: Before onset, ophthalmopathy was predicted by the model a median 6.5 months earlier. Most thyroid clonotypes expanded above 0.001 were also detected in blood.

This clonotype was seen repeatedly, ten times or more. What it binds is unknown. The length of the CDR3 is 15 residues. With 10 bases removed from V and 7 bases from J, the gap between germline ends came to 20 bases. CDR1 and CDR2 (germline): ENHRY, SYGVKD. RNA transcripts yielded amplified TCR beta CDR3 regions. A first-round RT-PCR of the TCR CDR3 used the HTBI primer set. TCRdb ran MiXCR on the multiplex PCR reads and lists one entry per CDR3 protein. Of more than 300,000 distinct CDR3 sequences listed, more than 11% are singletons. Newly diagnosed patients aged 18 to 65 had hyperthyroidism of under 2 months' duration.

The sample taken for sequencing was blood. This TCR was sampled from a woman in her sixties with Graves' hyperthyroidism. V usage is TRBV10-3 and J usage is TRBJ1-6; D perhaps matches TRBD1 (5 bases). The DNA of the CDR3 is TGTGCCACCACCCGGGACCTCGGAGGCAATTCACCCCTCCACTTT. This sequence encodes CATTRDLGGNSPLHF.